This T cell receptor (beta chain) was found in a study of cytomegalovirus exposure and HLA in healthy donors (dated by TCRdb to between 2016 and 2019). About the investigation overall: According to a later analysis, one platform produced both the 120 validation repertoires and the 666 repertoires of the first cohort. The study was designed to test whether signatures of past pathogen exposure could be identified by cataloging public T cell receptors. Along with the approximately 650-subject first cohort, a separate validation cohort of more than 90 different subjects was used. The study combined high-throughput TCR immunosequencing, statistical association of individual TCRs with disease status, and machine learning to predict cytomegalovirus infection status. What the research found in general, with its limitations: A later analysis had no HLA typing for the validation cohort, so co-occurrence there was scored across all 110 or so repertoires. In a later analysis, TCRs clustered in the first cohort were found to also tend to co-occur in the roughly 120 validation repertoires, with approximately 94% of cluster scores above 0. The authors suggested that the approach could potentially be extended to other disease states and immunological phenotypes. Across donors, most TCR sequences were observed very rarely, whereas some public TCRs were present in many individuals. In the study, 150 to 200 TCR beta chains were listed as associated with cytomegalovirus. In both the original and validation cohorts, the classifier was reported to diagnose cytomegalovirus status with high specificity and sensitivity. In vitro tests confirmed that three of the cytomegalovirus-associated TCR beta chains recognize cytomegalovirus antigens.

Library preparation was by the immunoSEQ multiplex PCR assay. The study's own analysis went as follows. To diagnose cytomegalovirus status from the catalog of TCR beta chain sequences, a statistical classification framework was built. Sourced from immuneACCESS, this table was stored by TCRdb with only in-frame sequences that have V and J called. A share of the clones is absent; for the studies checked, an unresolved V gene accounts for under half, and the remainder has no known explanation. The V and J calls and clone size are taken from that table; D and trimming were inferred from the DNA. The table for this sample lists under 400,000 clones; roughly 87% of them were counted only once. Together, the top ten hold around 1% of the sample. Points on this clone: What antigen it recognizes has not been identified. It has no much larger one-base neighbor in the sample; base qualities were not kept.

Donors formed part of the validation cohort, which comprised 120 subjects and was distinct from the first cohort of 550 to 850 subjects. CDR1 and CDR2 are read off the germline V gene as MNHNS and SASEGT. V is shortened by 0 bases, J by 2 bases, and the region joining them spans 9 bases. The CDR3 runs 15 amino acids, cysteine and phenylalanine included. Only the CDR3 DNA is retained, 45 bases long and in frame from the first base. The receptor was isolated from a man aged 30-40 years in good health and CMV-seronegative. The specimen was PBMCs. The rearranged segments are TRBV6-1 and TRBJ2-3; confidence is insufficient to name the D gene. The nucleotide sequence is given as TGTGCCAGCAGTGAAGCAAACTACTACACAGATACGCAGTATTTT. This sequence encodes CASSEANYYTDTQYF.